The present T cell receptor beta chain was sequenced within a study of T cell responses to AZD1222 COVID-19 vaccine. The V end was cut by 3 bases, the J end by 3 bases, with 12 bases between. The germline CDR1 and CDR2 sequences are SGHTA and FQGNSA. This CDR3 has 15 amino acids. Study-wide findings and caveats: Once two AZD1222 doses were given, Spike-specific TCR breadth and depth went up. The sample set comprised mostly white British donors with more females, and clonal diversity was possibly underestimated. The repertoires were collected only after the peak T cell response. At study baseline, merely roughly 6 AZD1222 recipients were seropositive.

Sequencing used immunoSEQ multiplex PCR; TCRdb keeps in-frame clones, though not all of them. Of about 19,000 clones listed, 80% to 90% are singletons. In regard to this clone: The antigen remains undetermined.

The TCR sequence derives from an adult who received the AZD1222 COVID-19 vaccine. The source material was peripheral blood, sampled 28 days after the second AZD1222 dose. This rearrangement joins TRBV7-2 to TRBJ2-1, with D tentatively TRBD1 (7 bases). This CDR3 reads CASSFQGGGYNEQFF. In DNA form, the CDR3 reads TGTGCCAGCAGCTTCCAGGGGGGCGGCTACAATGAGCAGTTCTTC.